The present T cell receptor beta chain was sequenced within a study of CD8 T cells in Susac syndrome. RNA in amounts of roughly 0.45 to 1 ug was reverse transcribed with random hexamers. TCRdb fed the immunoSEQ multiplex PCR reads into MiXCR, producing one record per CDR3 protein. This sample has hundreds of thousands of distinct CDR3 sequences, with 75% to 90% found just once. V was shortened by 3 bases and J by 9 bases, with 19 bases between the two germline ends. Germline CDR1 reads SGHRS; CDR2 reads YFSETQ. This CDR3 region has 15 residues. CD8+ and CD4+ T cells from blood underwent TCR beta sequencing.

This rearrangement joins TRBV5-1 to TRBJ2-1; D perhaps matches TRBD2 (7 bases). The sequencing sample was made of CD8+ T cells from PBMCs. This TCR was recovered from a human donor with multiple sclerosis. CDR3 region: CASSYGGGAPGEQFF. CDR3 coding DNA: TGCGCCAGCAGCTATGGAGGGGGGGCGCCGGGTGAGCAGTTCTTC.